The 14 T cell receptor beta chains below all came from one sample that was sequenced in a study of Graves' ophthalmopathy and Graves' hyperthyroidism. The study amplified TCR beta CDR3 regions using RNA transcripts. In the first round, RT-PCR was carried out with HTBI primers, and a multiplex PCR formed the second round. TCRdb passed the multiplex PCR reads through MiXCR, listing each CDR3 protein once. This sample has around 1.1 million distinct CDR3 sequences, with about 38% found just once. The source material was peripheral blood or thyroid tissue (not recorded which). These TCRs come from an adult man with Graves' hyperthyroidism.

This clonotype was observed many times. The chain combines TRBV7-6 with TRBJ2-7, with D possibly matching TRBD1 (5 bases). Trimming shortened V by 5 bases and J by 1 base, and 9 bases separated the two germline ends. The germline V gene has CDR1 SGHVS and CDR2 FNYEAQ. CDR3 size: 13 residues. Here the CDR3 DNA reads TGTGCCAGCAGCCAACAGGAGTCCTACGAGCAGTACTTC. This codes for CASSQQESYEQYF.

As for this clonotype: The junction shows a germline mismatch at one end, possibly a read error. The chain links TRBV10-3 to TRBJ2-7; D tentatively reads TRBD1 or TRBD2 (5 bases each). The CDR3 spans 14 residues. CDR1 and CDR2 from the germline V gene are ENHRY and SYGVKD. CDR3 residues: CASSCPGPAYEQYF. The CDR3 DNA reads TGTGCCAGCAGTTGTCCGGGACCAGCCTACGAGCAGTACTTC.

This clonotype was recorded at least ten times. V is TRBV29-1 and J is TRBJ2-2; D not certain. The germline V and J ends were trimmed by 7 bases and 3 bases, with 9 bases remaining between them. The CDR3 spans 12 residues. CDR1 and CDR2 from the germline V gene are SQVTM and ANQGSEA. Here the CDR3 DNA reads TGCAGCGGCCTCGGAGACACCGGGGAGCTGTTTTTT. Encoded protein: CSGLGDTGELFF.

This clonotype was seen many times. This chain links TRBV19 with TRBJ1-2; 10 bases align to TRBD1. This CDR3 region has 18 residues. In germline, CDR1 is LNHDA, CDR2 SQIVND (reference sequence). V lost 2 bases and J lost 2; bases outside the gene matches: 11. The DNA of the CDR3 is TGTGCCAGTAGTATACATCCGGGACAGGGGCCGACGAACTATGGCTACACCTTC. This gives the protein CASSIHPGQGPTNYGYTF.

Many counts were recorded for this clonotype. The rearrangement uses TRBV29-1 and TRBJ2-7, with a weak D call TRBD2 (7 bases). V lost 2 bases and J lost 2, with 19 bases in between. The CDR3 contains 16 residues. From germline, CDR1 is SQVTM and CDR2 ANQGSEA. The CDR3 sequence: CSVEYLGAGATYEQYF. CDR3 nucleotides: TGCAGCGTTGAATACCTGGGCGCGGGGGCGACCTACGAGCAGTACTTC.

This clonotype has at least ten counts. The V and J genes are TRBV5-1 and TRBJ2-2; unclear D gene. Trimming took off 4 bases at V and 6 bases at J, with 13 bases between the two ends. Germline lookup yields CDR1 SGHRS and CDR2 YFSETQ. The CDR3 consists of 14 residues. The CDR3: CASSRNGVAGELFF. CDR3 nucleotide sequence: TGCGCCAGCAGCAGGAATGGAGTGGCCGGGGAGCTGTTTTTT.

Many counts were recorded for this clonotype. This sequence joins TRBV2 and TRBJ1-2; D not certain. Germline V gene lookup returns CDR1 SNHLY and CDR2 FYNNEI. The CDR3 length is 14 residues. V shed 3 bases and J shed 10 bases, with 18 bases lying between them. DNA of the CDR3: TGTGCCAGCAGTGAGTCGGGATTATCTATGGCCTACACCTTC. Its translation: CASSESGLSMAYTF.

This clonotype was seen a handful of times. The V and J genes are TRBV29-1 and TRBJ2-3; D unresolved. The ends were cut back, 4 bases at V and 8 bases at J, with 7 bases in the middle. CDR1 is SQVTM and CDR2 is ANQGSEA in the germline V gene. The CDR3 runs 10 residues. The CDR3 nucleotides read TGCAGCGTTGCTGGTGGTACGCAGTATTTT. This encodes CSVAGGTQYF.

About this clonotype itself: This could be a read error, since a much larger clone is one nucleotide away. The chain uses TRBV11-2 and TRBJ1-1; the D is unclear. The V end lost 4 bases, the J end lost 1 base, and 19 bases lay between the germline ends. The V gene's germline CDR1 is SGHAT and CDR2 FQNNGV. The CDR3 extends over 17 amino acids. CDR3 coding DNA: TGTGCCAGCAGCTCTGGTCGCAGCATGGCGGCGAACACTGAAGCTTTCTTT. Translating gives CASSSGRSMAANTEAFF.

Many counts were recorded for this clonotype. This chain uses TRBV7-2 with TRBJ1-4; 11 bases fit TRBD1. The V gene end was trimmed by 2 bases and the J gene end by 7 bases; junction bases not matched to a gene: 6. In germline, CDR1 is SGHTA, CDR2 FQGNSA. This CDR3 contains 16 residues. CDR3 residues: CASSLLGTGGSEKLFF. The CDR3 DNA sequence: TGTGCCAGCAGCTTATTGGGGACAGGGGGGAGTGAAAAACTGTTTTTT. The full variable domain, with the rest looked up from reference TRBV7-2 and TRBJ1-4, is GAGVSQSPSNKVTEKGKDVELRCDPISGHTALYWYRQSLGQGLEFLIYFQGNSAPDKSGLPSDRFSAERTGGSVSTLTIQRTQQEDSAVYLCASSLLGTGGSEKLFFGSGTQLSVL.

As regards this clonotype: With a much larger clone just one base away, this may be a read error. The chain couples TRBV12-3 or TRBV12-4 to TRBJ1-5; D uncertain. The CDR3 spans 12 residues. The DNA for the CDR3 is TGTGCCAGCTCGGTTGCACAATGGCCCCATCATTTT. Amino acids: CASSVAQWPHHF.

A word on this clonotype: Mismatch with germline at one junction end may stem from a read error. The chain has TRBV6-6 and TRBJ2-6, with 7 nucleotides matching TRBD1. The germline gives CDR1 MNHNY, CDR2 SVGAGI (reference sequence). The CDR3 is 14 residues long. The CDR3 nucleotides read TGTGCCAGCAGCCAAACCCGGGACAGTGGCGTCCTGGCTTTC. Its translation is CASSQTRDSGVLAF.

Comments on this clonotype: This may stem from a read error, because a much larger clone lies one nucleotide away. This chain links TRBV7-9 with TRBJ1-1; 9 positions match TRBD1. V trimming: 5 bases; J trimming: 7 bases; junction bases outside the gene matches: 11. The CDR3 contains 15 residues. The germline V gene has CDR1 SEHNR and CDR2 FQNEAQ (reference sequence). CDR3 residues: CASSPTDRGGGEAFF. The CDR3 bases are TGTGCCAGCAGCCCCACGGACAGGGGAGGGGGTGAAGCTTTCTTT.

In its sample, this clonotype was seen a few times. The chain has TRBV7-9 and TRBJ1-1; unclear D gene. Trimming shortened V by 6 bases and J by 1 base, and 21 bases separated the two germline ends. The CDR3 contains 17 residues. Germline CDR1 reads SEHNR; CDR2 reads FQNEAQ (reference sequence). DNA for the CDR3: TGTGCCAGCAGTCAAGGTTTATCTTTCCCAGAGAACACTGAAGCTTTCTTT. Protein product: CASSQGLSFPENTEAFF.